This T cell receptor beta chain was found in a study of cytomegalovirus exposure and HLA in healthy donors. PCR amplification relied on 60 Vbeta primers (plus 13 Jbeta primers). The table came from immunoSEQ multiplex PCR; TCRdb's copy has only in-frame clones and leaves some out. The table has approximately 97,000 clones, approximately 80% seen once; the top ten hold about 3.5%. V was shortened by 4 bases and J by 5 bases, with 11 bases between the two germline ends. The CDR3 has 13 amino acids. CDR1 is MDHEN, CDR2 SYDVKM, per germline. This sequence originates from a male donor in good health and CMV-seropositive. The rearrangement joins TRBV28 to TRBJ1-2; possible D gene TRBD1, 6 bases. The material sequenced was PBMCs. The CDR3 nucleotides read TGTGCCAGCAGTTGGCAGGGGCCTTATGGCTACACCTTC. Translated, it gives CASSWQGPYGYTF.